This is a list of T cell receptor beta chains from one sample in a study of identical twins. TCRdb independently ran MiXCR on the 5' RACE reads; one entry per CDR3 protein. The table records 310,000 or so distinct CDR3 sequences, approximately 8% of them present only once. These sequences were also reported in another study, on yellow fever vaccine responses in identical twins.

The sequencing sample was made of memory (CD45RO+) T cells sorted from blood. Every receptor here comes from a woman aged 18 to 35 in good health. CDR3s include the opening cysteine and the closing phenylalanine or tryptophan. D genes are given only for firm matches. Expanded clones get a size class; other rows say once, few or many, or leave the size out.

size: few; length: 19; D: TRBD1; V: TRBV2; J: TRBJ2-1; CDR3: CASSESVPGQGPQGNEQFF; DNA: TGTGCCAGCAGTGAATCAGTCCCGGGACAGGGCCCCCAGGGCAATGAGCAGTTCTTC
size: .; length: 15; D: TRBD1; V: TRBV6-4; J: TRBJ2-2; CDR3: CASSEAQGATGELFF; DNA: TGTGCCAGCAGTGAAGCCCAGGGGGCGACCGGGGAGCTGTTTTTT
size: few; length: 15; D: TRBD1; V: TRBV12-3/TRBV12-4; J: TRBJ1-6; CDR3: CASSPQGAGNSPLHF; DNA: TGTGCCAGCAGCCCACAGGGGGCCGGTAATTCACCCCTCCACTTT
size: .; length: 16; D: TRBD2; V: TRBV2; J: TRBJ2-2; CDR3: CASKRLAVKGTGELFF; DNA: TGTGCCAGCAAGAGACTAGCGGTAAAAGGGACCGGGGAGCTGTTTTTT
size: few; length: 14; D: TRBD2; V: TRBV2; J: TRBJ2-3; CDR3: CASSGGGFLDTQYF; DNA: TGTGCCAGCAGCGGGGGAGGGTTCTTAGATACGCAGTATTTT
size: .; length: 18; D: .; V: TRBV9; J: TRBJ2-3; CDR3: CASSVAGGPRRFADTQYF; DNA: TGTGCCAGCAGCGTAGCTGGGGGGCCACGCCGGTTTGCAGATACGCAGTATTTT
size: few; length: 13; D: TRBD1; V: TRBV28; J: TRBJ2-7; CDR3: CASTKGAGYEQYF; DNA: TGTGCCAGCACGAAGGGGGCGGGTTACGAGCAGTACTTC
size: few; length: 13; D: TRBD2; V: TRBV20-1; J: TRBJ2-5; CDR3: CSAGRGGRETQYF; DNA: TGCAGTGCGGGGCGGGGGGGCAGGGAGACCCAGTACTTC
size: few; length: 18; D: TRBD2; V: TRBV12-3/TRBV12-4; J: TRBJ2-5; CDR3: CASSSPGLAGVHKETQYF; DNA: TGTGCCAGCAGTTCACCGGGACTAGCGGGGGTACACAAAGAGACCCAGTACTTC
size: many; length: 16; D: TRBD1; V: TRBV7-8; J: TRBJ1-1; CDR3: CASSLRGQGVVTEAFF; DNA: TGTGCCAGCAGCTTAAGGGGGCAGGGGGTAGTAACTGAAGCTTTCTTT
size: .; length: 13; D: .; V: TRBV28; J: TRBJ1-4; CDR3: CASSRTSNEKLFF; DNA: TGTGCCAGCAGTCGGACCTCAAATGAAAAACTGTTTTTT
size: many; length: 16; D: TRBD1; V: TRBV6-1; J: TRBJ2-2; CDR3: CASRWGQGISAGELFF; DNA: TGTGCCAGCAGGTGGGGACAGGGGATCTCGGCCGGGGAGCTGTTTTTT
size: many; length: 14; D: .; V: TRBV9; J: TRBJ2-3; CDR3: CASSVESGTDTQYF; DNA: TGTGCCAGCAGCGTAGAATCAGGCACAGATACGCAGTATTTT
size: .; length: 16; D: TRBD2; V: TRBV6-5; J: TRBJ2-5; CDR3: CASSFLVAGRQETQYF; DNA: TGTGCCAGCAGTTTCCTTGTAGCGGGTCGGCAAGAGACCCAGTACTTC
size: many; length: 15; D: .; V: TRBV24-1; J: TRBJ2-3; CDR3: CATSDLELSTDTQYF; DNA: TGTGCCACCAGTGATTTAGAGCTAAGCACAGATACGCAGTATTTT
size: many; length: 14; D: .; V: TRBV6-5; J: TRBJ2-2; CDR3: CASSYPDVTGELFF; DNA: TGTGCCAGCAGTTACCCGGACGTCACCGGGGAGCTGTTTTTT
size: .; length: 15; D: TRBD2; V: TRBV6-1; J: TRBJ2-7; CDR3: CASSRGTSGIYEQYF; DNA: TGTGCCAGCAGTCGAGGGACTAGCGGGATCTACGAGCAGTACTTC
size: many; length: 13; D: .; V: TRBV5-5; J: TRBJ1-2; CDR3: CASSLEFGYGYTF; DNA: TGTGCCAGCAGCTTGGAATTTGGCTATGGCTACACCTTC
size: few; length: 15; D: TRBD1; V: TRBV12-3/TRBV12-4; J: TRBJ2-3; CDR3: CASSPHRGNTDTQYF; DNA: TGTGCCAGCAGTCCTCACAGGGGTAACACAGATACGCAGTATTTT
size: .; length: 15; D: .; V: TRBV4-2; J: TRBJ1-5; CDR3: CASSQDNGDNQPQHF; DNA: TGTGCCAGCAGCCAAGACAATGGGGACAATCAGCCCCAGCATTTT
size: few; length: 16; D: TRBD2; V: TRBV9; J: TRBJ2-1; CDR3: CASSVVPLALYNEQFF; DNA: TGTGCCAGCAGCGTAGTCCCACTAGCGCTTTACAATGAGCAGTTCTTC
size: many; length: 14; D: .; V: TRBV7-8; J: TRBJ1-1; CDR3: CASTGTVMNTEAFF; DNA: TGTGCCAGCACAGGGACGGTCATGAACACTGAAGCTTTCTTT
size: .; length: 15; D: .; V: TRBV28; J: TRBJ1-4; CDR3: CASSLTGGVTEKLFF; DNA: TGTGCCAGCAGCCTGACAGGAGGGGTGACTGAAAAACTGTTTTTT
size: many; length: 15; D: .; V: TRBV7-2; J: TRBJ1-1; CDR3: CASSLARRLNTEAFF; DNA: TGTGCCAGCAGCTTAGCGCGCAGACTGAACACTGAAGCTTTCTTT
size: .; length: 15; D: .; V: TRBV27; J: TRBJ1-4; CDR3: CASSQTGAINEKLFF; DNA: TGTGCCAGCAGTCAGACCGGGGCGATTAATGAAAAACTGTTTTTT
size: .; length: 17; D: TRBD2; V: TRBV5-1; J: TRBJ2-3; CDR3: CASSPATSGGVADTQYF; DNA: TGCGCCAGCAGCCCAGCGACTAGCGGGGGGGTAGCAGATACGCAGTATTTT
size: .; length: 14; D: .; V: TRBV11-1; J: TRBJ1-1; CDR3: CASSLWKPDTEAFF; DNA: TGTGCCAGCAGCTTATGGAAGCCAGACACTGAAGCTTTCTTT
size: .; length: 14; D: .; V: TRBV5-1; J: TRBJ1-2; CDR3: CASSLDQGGFGYTF; DNA: TGCGCCAGCAGCTTAGACCAGGGTGGATTTGGCTACACCTTC
size: many; length: 17; D: TRBD2; V: TRBV10-3; J: TRBJ2-1; CDR3: CAISESTGTSGPNEQFF; DNA: TGTGCCATCAGTGAGTCGACTGGGACTAGCGGGCCCAATGAGCAGTTCTTC
size: many; length: 14; D: TRBD1; V: TRBV5-1; J: TRBJ1-5; CDR3: CASSSGQRDAPQHF; DNA: TGCGCCAGCAGCTCGGGACAGAGAGACGCGCCCCAGCATTTT
size: many; length: 15; D: TRBD2; V: TRBV12-3/TRBV12-4; J: TRBJ2-1; CDR3: CASSSGTRDYNEQFF; DNA: TGTGCCAGCAGTTCCGGGACTAGGGATTACAATGAGCAGTTCTTC
size: .; length: 15; D: TRBD1; V: TRBV6-1; J: TRBJ1-2; CDR3: CASSDYRAGTDGYTF; DNA: TGTGCCAGCAGCGACTACAGGGCTGGGACAGATGGCTACACCTTC
size: .; length: 13; D: .; V: TRBV15; J: TRBJ1-2; CDR3: CATSRPEGYGYTF; DNA: TGTGCCACCAGCAGGCCGGAGGGCTATGGCTACACCTTC
size: many; length: 15; D: TRBD2; V: TRBV7-8; J: TRBJ2-3; CDR3: CASSLVAGLTDTQYF; DNA: TGTGCCAGCAGCTTGGTAGCGGGACTCACAGATACGCAGTATTTT
size: few; length: 16; D: .; V: TRBV3-1; J: TRBJ1-6; CDR3: CASSQDRGARRGPLHF; DNA: TGTGCCAGCAGCCAAGATCGGGGGGCGCGGCGTGGACCCCTCCACTTT
size: few; length: 15; D: .; V: TRBV7-9; J: TRBJ2-3; CDR3: CASSLGGPGLGTQYF; DNA: TGTGCCAGCAGCTTAGGAGGCCCGGGGCTGGGGACGCAGTATTTT
size: .; length: 18; D: TRBD2; V: TRBV2; J: TRBJ2-2; CDR3: CASSDPRPGLAGVGELFF; DNA: TGTGCCAGCAGTGACCCAAGGCCGGGACTAGCGGGAGTAGGGGAGCTGTTTTTT
size: many; length: 11; D: .; V: TRBV3-1; J: TRBJ2-3; CDR3: CASSQADTQYF; DNA: TGTGCCAGCAGCCAAGCAGATACGCAGTATTTT
size: .; length: 16; D: .; V: TRBV5-1; J: TRBJ2-7; CDR3: CASRSTTLDSSYEQYF; DNA: TGCGCCAGCAGGAGCACCACCTTGGACAGCTCCTACGAGCAGTACTTC
size: few; length: 15; D: TRBD2; V: TRBV7-8; J: TRBJ2-7; CDR3: CASSSSSGRGREQYF; DNA: TGTGCCAGCAGCTCGTCTAGCGGGAGGGGAAGAGAGCAGTACTTC
size: few; length: 14; D: .; V: TRBV6-1; J: TRBJ2-7; CDR3: CASKPTDTSYEQYF; DNA: TGTGCCAGCAAGCCGACAGATACATCCTACGAGCAGTACTTC
size: few; length: 17; D: TRBD1; V: TRBV10-3; J: TRBJ1-5; CDR3: CATRTGTASKSNQPQHF; DNA: TGTGCCACCCGAACCGGGACAGCAAGCAAGAGCAATCAGCCCCAGCATTTT
size: few; length: 15; D: TRBD1; V: TRBV6-5; J: TRBJ2-5; CDR3: CASSYEAGTVATQYF; DNA: TGTGCCAGCAGTTACGAGGCCGGGACAGTGGCGACCCAGTACTTC
size: few; length: 17; D: TRBD2; V: TRBV7-9; J: TRBJ2-7; CDR3: CASSNRMRGGYSYEQYF; DNA: TGTGCCAGCAGCAACCGAATGCGGGGGGGCTACTCCTACGAGCAGTACTTC
size: many; length: 15; D: TRBD2; V: TRBV20-1; J: TRBJ2-3; CDR3: CSARTAGGITDTQYF; DNA: TGCAGTGCTAGAACAGCGGGAGGGATCACAGATACGCAGTATTTT
size: .; length: 17; D: .; V: TRBV28; J: TRBJ1-2; CDR3: CASSPAGDSFGNYGYTF; DNA: TGTGCCAGCAGTCCCGCAGGGGACTCTTTTGGGAACTATGGCTACACCTTC
size: .; length: 14; D: .; V: TRBV6-5; J: TRBJ1-1; CDR3: CASRYGATATEAFF; DNA: TGTGCCAGCCGCTATGGGGCAACTGCGACTGAAGCTTTCTTT
size: few; length: 14; D: .; V: TRBV7-2; J: TRBJ1-2; CDR3: CASSSLRQAGGYTF; DNA: TGTGCCAGCAGCTCCCTCCGGCAGGCGGGTGGCTACACCTTC
size: many; length: 17; D: .; V: TRBV27; J: TRBJ2-4; CDR3: CASSLGGGSRLVNIQYF; DNA: TGTGCCAGCAGTTTAGGAGGGGGGTCCCGTCTAGTAAACATTCAGTACTTC
size: .; length: 16; D: TRBD2; V: TRBV11-3; J: TRBJ2-1; CDR3: CASSQGTSGGYNERFF; DNA: TGTGCCAGCAGCCAGGGTACTAGCGGGGGCTACAATGAGCGGTTCTTC
size: .; length: 14; D: .; V: TRBV19; J: TRBJ2-7; CDR3: CASSIWGKMQEQYF; DNA: TGTGCCAGTAGTATTTGGGGGAAAATGCAGGAGCAGTACTTC
size: many; length: 12; D: .; V: TRBV25-1; J: TRBJ2-7; CDR3: CASSARGEEQYF; DNA: TGTGCCAGCAGTGCCAGGGGGGAGGAGCAGTACTTC
size: many; length: 13; D: .; V: TRBV29-1; J: TRBJ1-1; CDR3: CSGGTAEIAEAFF; DNA: TGCAGCGGGGGAACGGCGGAGATCGCTGAAGCTTTCTTT
size: few; length: 13; D: .; V: TRBV2; J: TRBJ2-7; CDR3: CASSESGHGEQYF; DNA: TGTGCCAGCAGTGAATCGGGACACGGCGAGCAGTACTTC
size: many; length: 12; D: .; V: TRBV6-5; J: TRBJ1-4; CDR3: CASSFQGGKLFF; DNA: TGTGCCAGCAGTTTCCAGGGTGGGAAACTGTTTTTT
size: few; length: 16; D: TRBD2; V: TRBV3-1; J: TRBJ2-1; CDR3: CASSPGTSGVYNEQFF; DNA: TGTGCCAGCAGCCCTGGGACTAGCGGGGTGTACAATGAGCAGTTCTTC
size: .; length: 15; D: TRBD1; V: TRBV5-4; J: TRBJ1-2; CDR3: CASSLYGQGNYGYTF; DNA: TGTGCCAGCAGCTTGTACGGACAGGGGAACTATGGCTACACCTTC
size: few; length: 15; D: .; V: TRBV27; J: TRBJ2-3; CDR3: CASSFGLTGSDTQYF; DNA: TGTGCCAGCAGTTTCGGGCTTACGGGGAGCGATACGCAGTATTTT
size: few; length: 11; D: .; V: TRBV24-1; J: TRBJ2-1; CDR3: CATTGYNEQFF; DNA: TGTGCCACCACTGGCTACAATGAGCAGTTCTTC